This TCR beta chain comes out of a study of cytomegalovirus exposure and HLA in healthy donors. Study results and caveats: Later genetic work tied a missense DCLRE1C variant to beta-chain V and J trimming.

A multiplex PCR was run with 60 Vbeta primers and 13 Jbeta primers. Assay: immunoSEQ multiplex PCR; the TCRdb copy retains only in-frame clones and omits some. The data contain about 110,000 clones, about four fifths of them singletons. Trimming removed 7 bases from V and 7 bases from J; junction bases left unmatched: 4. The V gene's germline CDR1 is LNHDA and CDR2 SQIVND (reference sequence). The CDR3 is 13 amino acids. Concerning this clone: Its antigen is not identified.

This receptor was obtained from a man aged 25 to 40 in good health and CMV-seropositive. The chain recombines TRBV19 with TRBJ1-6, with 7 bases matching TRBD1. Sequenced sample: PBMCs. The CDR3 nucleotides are TGTGCCAGTAAGAGACAGGGAAATTCACCCCTCCACTTT. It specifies CASKRQGNSPLHF.